This T cell receptor beta chain was recovered during a study of vaccination and CD4 T cells after COVID-19. Study background: Diagnosis preceded the drawing of post-COVID samples by a median 101 days (range 35 to 161).

On this clonotype itself: Its antigen is as yet unknown.

The treatment here: approximately 9-day PBMC culture with coronavirus spike peptide pools or control peptides (ViraFEST assay). ViraFEST expanded antigen-specific T cells with peptide pools, then sequenced TCRs. Germline V gene sequence: CDR1 MRHNA, CDR2 SNTAGT. The CDR3 contains 16 residues. Trimming at V came to 3 bases and at J to 6 bases, leaving 5 bases not matched to a gene. Sequenced with the Oncomine TCR Beta short-read assay was DNA taken from cultured CD4+ T cells. Someone extracted genomic DNA from cultured CD4+ T cells. TCRdb reprocessed the PCR reads with MiXCR, giving one entry per CDR3 protein. The table lists approximately 9,300 distinct CDR3 sequences, about 23% of them singletons. Whole-study findings and limits: Only after vaccination were a median approximately 86% of convalescents' reactive clones seen.

The chain employs TRBV6-4 and TRBJ2-2, with 12 bases lining up with TRBD2. This TCR came from a human donor who received a COVID-19 vaccine. Sequencing used CD4+ T cells from blood, cultured in vitro, obtained before SARS-CoV-2 vaccination. CDR3 in amino acids: CASSERTSGAPGELFF. The CDR3 nucleotides read TGTGCCAGCAGTGAAAGGACTAGCGGGGCGCCCGGGGAGCTGTTTTTT.